This paragraph reports one T cell receptor beta chain. Germline assignment: CDR1 SGHRS and CDR2 YFSETQ. Trimming pared 4 bases from V and 0 bases from J, leaving 14 bases between. The CDR3 extends over 15 amino acids. The data were taken from a study of blood T cell repertoires in COVID-19. Looking at the study overall: From the United States, Italy and Spain came samples of acute and convalescent COVID-19.

Authors' methods: Amplification with reference gene primers provided the estimates of nucleated cell counts. Sequenced by immunoSEQ multiplex PCR; TCRdb stores in-frame clones only, minus some. The DNA was the basis for D and trimming; V, J and clone size are from that table. In the table there are 150,000 or so clones, roughly 88% of which are singletons. Participants reported their clinical history, and cohort assignment relied on those reports. Cohort 3 donors were reported recovered after two negative PCRs, clearance, or symptom resolution. The sequence was collected from a woman in her sixties who had recovered from COVID-19. Sequenced material: PBMCs or T cells enriched from blood (not recorded which). The rearrangement links TRBV5-1 to TRBJ2-7; perhaps TRBD2 as D (5 bases). CDR3 residues: CASSADIGSSYEQYF. Written as DNA, the CDR3 is TGCGCCAGCAGCGCAGACATAGGGAGCTCCTACGAGCAGTACTTC. Variable domain in full (rest from reference TRBV5-1 and TRBJ2-7): KAGVTQTPRYLIKTRGQQVTLSCSPISGHRSVSWYQQTPGQGLQFLFEYFSETQRNKGNFPGRFSGRQFSNSRSEMNVSTLELGDSALYLCASSADIGSSYEQYFGPGTRLTVT.